This T cell receptor beta chain was sequenced during a study of blood T cell repertoires in COVID-19 (dated by TCRdb to the early 2020s). For the wider study: Samples from collaborators originated in the United States, Italy and Spain and spanned both the acute and convalescent phases of COVID-19. The prospective study material was composed of cDNA or gDNA derived from T cells, B-cell-depleted T cells, or PBMCs. The dataset comprised deeply sampled blood TCRbeta repertoires from subjects exposed to, actively infected with, or recovered from COVID-19. The repertoires were made available in a free public database intended to serve as a resource for research on the immune response to SARS-CoV-2. The samples were drawn from two sources: the first 160 participants of the ongoing ImmuneRACE study, and 950 to 1,500 subjects contributed by 6 global collaborators. Sample metadata almost always included a de-identified subject ID, COVID-19 status, age in years and sex. Where available, HLA class I and class II types were taken from metadata supplied by the sample provider and were not determined by assay-based typing. The paper's findings and limits, for the study overall: Clinical and demographic metadata were provided uncurated, with the amount varying by source and participant.

A note on this clone: Its cognate antigen has yet to be identified. Base-call qualities are not available, and no considerably larger clone is one nucleotide away.

The junction shows trimming of 4 bases on V and 2 bases on J, plus 8 bases between the germline ends. CDR1 and CDR2, per the germline V gene, are KGHDR and SFDVKD. The CDR3 runs 13 residues from the cysteine to the phenylalanine. Just the 39-base CDR3 DNA is kept, in frame starting at base 1. TCRbeta CDR3 regions were amplified from genomic DNA by means of the immunoSEQ Assay, a bias-controlled multiplex PCR. For the original study's pipeline: The number of nucleated cells in each sample was estimated from the amplification of reference gene primers within the assay. To quantify the absolute abundance of each unique TCRbeta CDR3 rearrangement, sequence reads were collapsed and filtered. For each sample, productive Simpson clonality was calculated as the square root of Simpson's diversity index over productive rearrangements. In its TCRdb copy, this immuneACCESS table keeps in-frame sequences only and misses some clones. Where compared with another copy, unresolved V genes explain less than half of these, and the others have no known cause. The V and J calls and clone size come from that table; D and trimming were worked out from the DNA. This sample comprises roughly 160,000 clones, roughly 90% of them detected only once. Approximately 6.5% of the sample is taken by the ten largest.

Participants in the prospective study were enrolled through a virtual design, were aged roughly 18 to 100 years, and lived in 20 to 30 United States geographic areas. In the prospective study, cohorts were assigned on the basis of participant-reported clinical history obtained from a screening survey and a study questionnaire. Recovered participants in ImmuneRACE Cohort 3 were defined by two consecutive negative NP/OP PCR tests, clearance by a healthcare professional, or resolution of symptoms. In the prospective study, mobile phlebotomists collected whole blood, serum and a nasopharyngeal or oropharyngeal swab from each participant. Prospective study participants could optionally give additional blood draws and questionnaires over an approximately 2-month period. Before DNA extraction, blood samples from the prospective study were shipped at room temperature or frozen.

The sample consisted of PBMCs or T cells enriched from blood (not recorded which). The chain is assembled from TRBV24-1 and TRBJ2-7, with a tentative D gene TRBD1 over 6 matching bases. This TCR was sampled from a woman between 45 and 65 years old who had recovered from COVID-19. The CDR3 has the sequence CATSEGGTYEQYF. The DNA sequence is as follows: TGTGCCACCAGTGAAGGGGGAACCTACGAGCAGTACTTC.